This is a list of T cell receptor beta chains from one sample in a study of T-cell reconstitution after alpha-beta-depleted transplantation in children. TCRdb reprocessed the PCR reads with MiXCR, giving one entry per CDR3 protein. The table lists 90,000 to 130,000 distinct CDR3 sequences, approximately 10% of them singletons, with over 8% in the top ten. This material consisted of PBMCs from the stem cell graft donor, taken from the stem cell graft. The receptors were gathered from a human donor who donated a stem cell graft to a child with acute lymphoblastic leukemia. Each CDR3 is given with its conserved first and last residue.

j_gene | len | v_gene | CDR3aa
TRBJ1-6 | 14 | TRBV5-1 | CASGDGQRNSPLHF
TRBJ2-7 | 17 | TRBV7-9 | CASSYLQGQGAFYEQYF
TRBJ2-7 | 13 | TRBV3-1 | CASSQAPQGTQYF
TRBJ1-5 | 14 | TRBV7-2 | CASSPGGSNQPQHF
TRBJ2-1 | 14 | TRBV9 | CASSVGNIYNEQFF
TRBJ1-2 | 12 | TRBV5-4 | CASSLNDYGYTF
TRBJ2-7 | 14 | TRBV12-3/TRBV12-4 | CASSPIDGTYEQYF
TRBJ2-7 | 14 | TRBV10-1 | CASSESGSSYEQYF
TRBJ1-2 | 14 | TRBV18 | CASSPGDSNYGYTF
TRBJ2-3 | 13 | TRBV21-1 | CASSKAPRPPPYF
TRBJ2-1 | 18 | TRBV9 | CASSPQATSGSRVTEQFF
TRBJ2-4 | 15 | TRBV6-5 | CASSPRPQGRHIQYF
TRBJ2-5 | 13 | TRBV15 | CATLGGYQETQYF
TRBJ2-1 | 15 | TRBV7-9 | CASSFMGGSYNEQFF
TRBJ1-4 | 13 | TRBV5-1 | CASSGASRQKLFF
TRBJ2-7 | 17 | TRBV7-2 | CASSYVIRQGALYEQYF
TRBJ2-7 | 16 | TRBV27 | CASSMKLGQGFYEQYF
TRBJ1-5 | 17 | TRBV20-1 | CSATRGIYPPRNQPQHF
TRBJ2-1 | 15 | TRBV5-1 | CASSLDPARSMEQFF
TRBJ2-1 | 17 | TRBV20-1 | CSARAVSGGSSYNEQFF
TRBJ1-2 | 16 | TRBV12-3/TRBV12-4 | CASSPQRIRDRDGYTF
TRBJ2-3 | 15 | TRBV20-1 | CSAGIGTGAGDTQYF
TRBJ2-7 | 14 | TRBV20-1 | CSAWAGTETYEQYF
TRBJ2-7 | 14 | TRBV5-6 | CASSLVGTPEEQYF
TRBJ2-1 | 15 | TRBV18 | CASSFSGTTYNEQFF
TRBJ2-7 | 15 | TRBV28 | CASSPPGGGVYEQYF
TRBJ2-1 | 16 | TRBV9 | CASSVDQRRDYNEQFF
TRBJ2-7 | 14 | TRBV6-1 | CASRETQGAYEQYF
TRBJ1-2 | 15 | TRBV7-2 | CASSLGPGLNYGYTF
TRBJ2-3 | 14 | TRBV5-1 | CASSLSGTSYTQYF
TRBJ2-1 | 17 | TRBV7-9 | CASSDRDRDRVRDEQFF
TRBJ2-5 | 15 | TRBV15 | CATSRDSAMGETQYF
TRBJ2-2 | 15 | TRBV7-6 | CASSLASGNTGELFF
TRBJ1-6 | 14 | TRBV6-5 | CASSSGTNNSPLHF
TRBJ2-2 | 15 | TRBV12-3/TRBV12-4 | CASSRSGGGTGELFF
TRBJ2-7 | 14 | TRBV3-1 | CASSHQREIYEQYF
TRBJ2-3 | 18 | TRBV15 | CATSRDGGLAGLLDTQYF
TRBJ2-6 | 17 | TRBV4-3 | CASSQDPDSSGANVLTF
TRBJ2-7 | 11 | TRBV29-1 | CSVDRDHEQYF